This T cell receptor beta chain was identified during a study of cytomegalovirus exposure and HLA in healthy donors. The study's findings and limits: Prediction of most subjects' HLA-A and HLA-B alleles by TCR beta sequences was reportedly accurate.

Trimming cost V 0 bases and J 9 bases, with 9 bases left between them. CDR3 size: 13 residues. The V gene's germline CDR1 is LNHNV and CDR2 YYDKDF (reference sequence). About this clone: The antigen is unknown.

PCR was performed using 60 Vbeta and 13 Jbeta primers. Sequencing used immunoSEQ multiplex PCR; TCRdb keeps in-frame clones, though not all of them. Counted here are approximately 140,000 clones, about 82% occurring once; the ten biggest clones make up over 1%. The sample comprised PBMCs. The clonotype originates from a boy between 10 and 17 years old in good health and CMV-seronegative. J is TRBJ2-1 and V is TRBV15; D uncertain. CDR3 coding DNA: TGTGCCACCAGCAGAGATCAGGCAGCTGAGCAGTTCTTC. Protein: CATSRDQAAEQFF.